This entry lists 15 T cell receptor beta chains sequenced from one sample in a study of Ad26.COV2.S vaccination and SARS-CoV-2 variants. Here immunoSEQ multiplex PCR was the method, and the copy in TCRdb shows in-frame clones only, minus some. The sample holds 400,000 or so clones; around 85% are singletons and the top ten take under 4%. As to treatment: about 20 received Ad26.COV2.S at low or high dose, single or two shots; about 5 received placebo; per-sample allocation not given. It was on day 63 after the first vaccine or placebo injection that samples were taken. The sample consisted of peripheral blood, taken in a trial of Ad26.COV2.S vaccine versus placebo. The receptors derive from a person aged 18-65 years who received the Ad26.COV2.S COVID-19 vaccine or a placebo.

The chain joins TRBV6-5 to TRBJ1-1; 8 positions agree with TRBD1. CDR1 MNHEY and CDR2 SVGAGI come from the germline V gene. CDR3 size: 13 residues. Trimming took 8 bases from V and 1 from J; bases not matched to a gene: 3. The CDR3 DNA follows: TGTGCCAGCGCAGGGGGCCAGAACACTGAAGCTTTCTTT. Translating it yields CASAGGQNTEAFF.

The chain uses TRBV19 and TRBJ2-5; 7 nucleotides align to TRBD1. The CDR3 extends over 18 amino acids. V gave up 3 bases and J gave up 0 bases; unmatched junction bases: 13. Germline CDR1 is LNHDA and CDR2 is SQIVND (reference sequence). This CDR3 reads CASSIGPSQGEYQETQYF. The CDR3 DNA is TGTGCCAGTAGTATCGGTCCTTCGCAGGGGGAGTACCAAGAGACCCAGTACTTC.

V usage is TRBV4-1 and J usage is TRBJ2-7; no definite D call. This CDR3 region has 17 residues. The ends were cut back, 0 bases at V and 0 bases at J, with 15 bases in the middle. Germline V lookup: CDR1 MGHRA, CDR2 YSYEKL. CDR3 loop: CASSQDSGSASSYEQYF. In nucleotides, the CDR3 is TGCGCCAGCAGCCAAGATAGTGGGTCAGCGAGCTCCTACGAGCAGTACTTC.

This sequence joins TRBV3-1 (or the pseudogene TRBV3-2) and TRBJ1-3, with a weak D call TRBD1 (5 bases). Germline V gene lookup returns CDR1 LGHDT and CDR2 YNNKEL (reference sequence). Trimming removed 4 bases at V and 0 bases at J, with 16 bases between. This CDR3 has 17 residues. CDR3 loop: CASSLTGRIASGNTIYF. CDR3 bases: TGTGCCAGCAGCCTAACGGGACGGATCGCCTCTGGAAACACCATATATTTT.

The chain's CDR3 is CASSQEWGNWETQYF. DNA of the CDR3: TGCGCCAGCAGCCAAGAATGGGGGAATTGGGAGACCCAGTACTTC. V is TRBV4-3 and J is TRBJ2-5, with D possibly being TRBD1 or TRBD2 (5 bases each). CDR1 is LGHNA and CDR2 is YSLEER in the germline V gene. The CDR3 is 15 amino acids. Trimming shortened V by 0 bases and J by 5 bases, and 13 bases separated the two germline ends.

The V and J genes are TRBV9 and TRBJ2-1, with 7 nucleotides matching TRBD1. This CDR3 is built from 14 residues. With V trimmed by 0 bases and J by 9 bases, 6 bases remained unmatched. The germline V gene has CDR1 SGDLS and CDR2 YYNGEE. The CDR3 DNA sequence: TGTGCCAGCAGCGTAGGACAGGGCGCTGGTGAGCAGTTCTTC. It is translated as CASSVGQGAGEQFF. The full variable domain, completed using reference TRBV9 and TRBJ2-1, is DSGVTQTPKHLITATGQRVTLRCSPRSGDLSVYWYQQSLDQGLQFLIQYYNGEERAKGNILERFSAQQFPDLHSELNLSSLELGDSALYFCASSVGQGAGEQFFGPGTRLTVL.

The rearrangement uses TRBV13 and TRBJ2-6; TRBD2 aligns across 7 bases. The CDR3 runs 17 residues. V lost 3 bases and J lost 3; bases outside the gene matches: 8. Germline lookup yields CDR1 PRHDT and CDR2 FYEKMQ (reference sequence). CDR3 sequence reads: CASSLRLGGIGANVLTF. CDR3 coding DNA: TGTGCCAGCAGCTTGCGGCTGGGGGGGATTGGGGCCAACGTCCTGACTTTC. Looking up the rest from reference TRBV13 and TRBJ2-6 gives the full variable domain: AAGVIQSPRHLIKEKRETATLKCYPIPRHDTVYWYQQGPGQDPQFLISFYEKMQSDKGSIPDRFSAQQFSDYHSELNMSSLELGDSALYFCASSLRLGGIGANVLTFGAGSRLTVL.

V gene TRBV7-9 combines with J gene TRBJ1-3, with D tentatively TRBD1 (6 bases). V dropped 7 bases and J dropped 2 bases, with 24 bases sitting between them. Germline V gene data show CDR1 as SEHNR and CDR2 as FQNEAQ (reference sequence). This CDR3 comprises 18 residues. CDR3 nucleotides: TGTGCCAGCACCACTATGATGACAGGACGGGCAGCTGGAAACACCATATATTTT. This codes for CASTTMMTGRAAGNTIYF.

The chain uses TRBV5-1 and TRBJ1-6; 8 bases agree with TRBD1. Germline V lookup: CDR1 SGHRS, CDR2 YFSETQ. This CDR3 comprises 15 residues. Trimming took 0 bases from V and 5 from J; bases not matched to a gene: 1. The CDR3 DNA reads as TGCGCCAGCAGCTTGGTGGACAGGGATAATTCACCCCTCCACTTT. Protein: CASSLVDRDNSPLHF.

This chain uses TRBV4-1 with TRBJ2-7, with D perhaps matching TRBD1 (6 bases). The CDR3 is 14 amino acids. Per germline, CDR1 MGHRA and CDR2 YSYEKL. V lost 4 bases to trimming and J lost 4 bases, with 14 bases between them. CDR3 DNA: TGCGCCAGCAGCCCAGGGGACGGCGGGTACGAGCAGTACTTC. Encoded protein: CASSPGDGGYEQYF.

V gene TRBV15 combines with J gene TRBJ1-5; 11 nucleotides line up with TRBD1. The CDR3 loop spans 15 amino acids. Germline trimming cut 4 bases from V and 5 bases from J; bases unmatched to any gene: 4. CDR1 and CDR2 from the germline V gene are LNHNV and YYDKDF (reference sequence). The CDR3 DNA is TGTGCCACCAGCAAACCGGACAGGGGGCATCAGCCCCAGCATTTT. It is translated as CATSKPDRGHQPQHF.

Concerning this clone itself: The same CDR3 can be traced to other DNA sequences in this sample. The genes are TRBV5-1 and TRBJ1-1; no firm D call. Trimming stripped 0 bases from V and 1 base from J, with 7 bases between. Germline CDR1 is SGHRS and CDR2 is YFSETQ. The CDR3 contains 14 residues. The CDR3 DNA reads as TGCGCCAGCAGCTTGGGGCAGCCGAACACTGAAGCTTTCTTT. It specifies CASSLGQPNTEAFF.

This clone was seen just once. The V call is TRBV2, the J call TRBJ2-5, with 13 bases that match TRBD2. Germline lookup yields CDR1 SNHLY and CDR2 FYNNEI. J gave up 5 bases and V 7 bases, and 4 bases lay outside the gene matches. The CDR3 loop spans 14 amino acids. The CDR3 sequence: CASITSGGAETQYF. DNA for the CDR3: TGTGCCAGCATAACTAGCGGGGGGGCGGAGACCCAGTACTTC.

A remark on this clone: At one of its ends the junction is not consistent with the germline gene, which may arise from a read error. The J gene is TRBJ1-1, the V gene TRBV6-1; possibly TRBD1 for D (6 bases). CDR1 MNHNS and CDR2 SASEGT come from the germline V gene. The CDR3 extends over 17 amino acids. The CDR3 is CASREEGRGPLGTEAFF. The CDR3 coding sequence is TGTGCCAGCAGAGAAGAAGGCAGGGGACCCCTGGGCACTGAAGCTTTCTTT.

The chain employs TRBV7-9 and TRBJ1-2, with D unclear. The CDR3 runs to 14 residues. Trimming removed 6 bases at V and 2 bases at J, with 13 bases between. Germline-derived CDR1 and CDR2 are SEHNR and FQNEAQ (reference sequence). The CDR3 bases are TGTGCCAGCAGACCGCCACGGTGGAACTATGGCTACACCTTC. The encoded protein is CASRPPRWNYGYTF.